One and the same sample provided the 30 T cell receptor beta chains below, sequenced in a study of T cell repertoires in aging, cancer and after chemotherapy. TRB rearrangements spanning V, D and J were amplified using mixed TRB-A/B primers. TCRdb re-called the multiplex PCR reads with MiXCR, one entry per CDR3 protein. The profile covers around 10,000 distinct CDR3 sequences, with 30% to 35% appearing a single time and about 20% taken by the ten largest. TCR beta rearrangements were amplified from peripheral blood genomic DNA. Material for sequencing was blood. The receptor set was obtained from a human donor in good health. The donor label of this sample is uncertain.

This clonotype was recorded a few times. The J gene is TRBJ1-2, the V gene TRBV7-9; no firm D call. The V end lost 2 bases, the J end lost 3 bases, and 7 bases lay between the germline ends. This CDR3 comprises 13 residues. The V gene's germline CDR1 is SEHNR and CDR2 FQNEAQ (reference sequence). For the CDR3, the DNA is TGTGCCAGCAGCTTACAAACGGACTATGGCTACACCTTC. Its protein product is CASSLQTDYGYTF.

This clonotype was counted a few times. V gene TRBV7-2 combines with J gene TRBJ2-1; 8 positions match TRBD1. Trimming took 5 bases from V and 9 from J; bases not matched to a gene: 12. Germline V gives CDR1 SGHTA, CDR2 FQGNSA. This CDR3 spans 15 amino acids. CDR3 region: CASSRPLRGLSEQFF. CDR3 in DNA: TGTGCCAGCAGCCGCCCGCTCAGGGGGCTTAGTGAGCAGTTCTTC.

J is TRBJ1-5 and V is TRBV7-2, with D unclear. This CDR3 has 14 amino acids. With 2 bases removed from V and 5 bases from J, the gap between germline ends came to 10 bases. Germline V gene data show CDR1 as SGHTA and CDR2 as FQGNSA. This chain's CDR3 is CASSLSLSDQPQHF. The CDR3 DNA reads TGTGCCAGCAGCTTATCTCTCAGTGATCAGCCCCAGCATTTT.

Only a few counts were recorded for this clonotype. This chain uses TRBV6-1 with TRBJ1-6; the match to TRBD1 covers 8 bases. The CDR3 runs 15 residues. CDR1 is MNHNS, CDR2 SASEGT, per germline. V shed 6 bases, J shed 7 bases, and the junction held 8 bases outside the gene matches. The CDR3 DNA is TGTGCCAGCAGGCCCGGGACAGGCAACAATTCACCCCTCCACTTT. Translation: CASRPGTGNNSPLHF.

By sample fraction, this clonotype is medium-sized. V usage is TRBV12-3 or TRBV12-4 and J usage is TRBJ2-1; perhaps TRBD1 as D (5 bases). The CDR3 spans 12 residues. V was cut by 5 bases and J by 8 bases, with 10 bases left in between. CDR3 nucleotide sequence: TGTGCCAGCAGTCTCAGGGTTGATGAGCAGTTCTTC. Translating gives CASSLRVDEQFF.

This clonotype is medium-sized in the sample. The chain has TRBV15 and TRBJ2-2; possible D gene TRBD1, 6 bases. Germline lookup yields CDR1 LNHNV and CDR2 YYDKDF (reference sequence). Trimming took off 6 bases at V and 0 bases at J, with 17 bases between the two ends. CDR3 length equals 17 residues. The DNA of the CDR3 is TGTGCCACCAGGATAGACAGGCGACAGCCGAACACCGGGGAGCTGTTTTTT. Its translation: CATRIDRRQPNTGELFF.

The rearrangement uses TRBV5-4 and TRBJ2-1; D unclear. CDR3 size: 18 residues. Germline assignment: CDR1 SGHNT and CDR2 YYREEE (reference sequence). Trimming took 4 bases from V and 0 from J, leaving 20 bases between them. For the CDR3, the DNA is TGTGCCAGCAGCGCACCCAATATCGGAATAAGCTCCTACAATGAGCAGTTCTTC. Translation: CASSAPNIGISSYNEQFF. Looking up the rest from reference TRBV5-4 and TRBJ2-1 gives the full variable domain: ETGVTQSPTHLIKTRGQQVTLRCSSQSGHNTVSWYQQALGQGPQFIFQYYREEENGRGNFPPRFSGLQFPNYSSELNVNALELDDSALYLCASSAPNIGISSYNEQFFGPGTRLTVL.

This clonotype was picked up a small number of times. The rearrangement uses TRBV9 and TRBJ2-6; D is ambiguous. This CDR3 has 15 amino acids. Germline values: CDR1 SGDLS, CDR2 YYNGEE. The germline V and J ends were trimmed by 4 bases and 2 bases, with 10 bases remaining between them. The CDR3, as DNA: TGTGCCAGCAGCCCTAGGGAAACTGGGGCCAACGTCCTGACTTTC. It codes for CASSPRETGANVLTF.

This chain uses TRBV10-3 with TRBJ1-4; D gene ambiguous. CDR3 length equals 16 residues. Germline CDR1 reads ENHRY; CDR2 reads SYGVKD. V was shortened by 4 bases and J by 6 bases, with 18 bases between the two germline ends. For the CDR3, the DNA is TGTGCCATCAGTGGCACCCCCGGAGGCCCAGATGAAAAACTGTTTTTT. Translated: CAISGTPGGPDEKLFF.

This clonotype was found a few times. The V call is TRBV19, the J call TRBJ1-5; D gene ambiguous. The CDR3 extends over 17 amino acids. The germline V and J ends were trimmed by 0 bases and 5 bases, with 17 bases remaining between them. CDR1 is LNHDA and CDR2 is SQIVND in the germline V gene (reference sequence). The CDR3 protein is CASSIDLGAGGHQPQHF. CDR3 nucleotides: TGTGCCAGTAGTATAGATCTCGGCGCGGGTGGTCATCAGCCCCAGCATTTT.

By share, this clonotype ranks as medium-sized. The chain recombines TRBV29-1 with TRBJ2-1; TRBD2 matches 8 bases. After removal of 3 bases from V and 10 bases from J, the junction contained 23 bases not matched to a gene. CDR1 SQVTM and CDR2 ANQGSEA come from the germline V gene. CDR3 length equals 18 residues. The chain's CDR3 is CSVEEQGSGREGTSEQFF. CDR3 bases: TGCAGCGTTGAGGAGCAGGGCTCCGGTCGGGAGGGAACCTCGGAGCAGTTCTTC.

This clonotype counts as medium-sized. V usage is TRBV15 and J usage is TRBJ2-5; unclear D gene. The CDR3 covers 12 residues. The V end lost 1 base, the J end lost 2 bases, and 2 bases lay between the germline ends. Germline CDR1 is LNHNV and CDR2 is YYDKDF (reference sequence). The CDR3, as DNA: TGTGCCACCAGCAGAGTTCAAGAGACCCAGTACTTC. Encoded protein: CATSRVQETQYF.

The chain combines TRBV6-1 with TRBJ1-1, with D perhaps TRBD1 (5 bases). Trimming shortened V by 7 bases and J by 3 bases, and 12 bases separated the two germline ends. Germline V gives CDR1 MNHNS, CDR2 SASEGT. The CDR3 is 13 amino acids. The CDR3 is CASTRVFDTEAFF. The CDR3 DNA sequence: TGTGCCAGCACCAGGGTTTTTGACACTGAAGCTTTCTTT.

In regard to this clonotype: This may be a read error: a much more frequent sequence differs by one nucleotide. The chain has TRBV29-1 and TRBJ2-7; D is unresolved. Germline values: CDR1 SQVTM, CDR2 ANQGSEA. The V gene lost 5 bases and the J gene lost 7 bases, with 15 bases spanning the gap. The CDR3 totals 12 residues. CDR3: CSVSLTGNEQYF. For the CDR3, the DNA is TGCAGCGTTAGTTTGACGGGCAATGAGCAGTACTTC.

Written as DNA, the CDR3 is TGTGCCAGCAGTTTCCTAGCGGCTGCCTCCTACGAGCAGTACTTC. Its protein is CASSFLAAASYEQYF. The rearrangement links TRBV12-3 or TRBV12-4 to TRBJ2-7, with 7 nucleotides matching TRBD2. V trimming: 3 bases; J trimming: 0 bases; junction bases outside the gene matches: 5. The CDR3 has 15 residues.

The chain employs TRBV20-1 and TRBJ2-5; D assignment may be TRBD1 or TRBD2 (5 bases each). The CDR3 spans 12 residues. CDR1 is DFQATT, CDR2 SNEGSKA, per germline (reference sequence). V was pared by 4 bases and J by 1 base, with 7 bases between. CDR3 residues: CSAKRGQETQYF. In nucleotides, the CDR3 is TGCAGTGCTAAGAGGGGCCAAGAGACCCAGTACTTC.

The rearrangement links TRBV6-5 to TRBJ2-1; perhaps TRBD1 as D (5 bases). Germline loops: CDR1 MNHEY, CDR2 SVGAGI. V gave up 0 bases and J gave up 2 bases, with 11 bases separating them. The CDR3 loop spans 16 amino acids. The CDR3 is CASSYSTGSPYNEQFF. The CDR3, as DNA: TGTGCCAGCAGTTACTCTACAGGATCCCCCTACAATGAGCAGTTCTTC.

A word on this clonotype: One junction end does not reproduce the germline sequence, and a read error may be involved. The CDR3, as DNA: TGCGCCAGCAAGGAGAACACCGGGGAGCTGTTTTTT. This translates into CASKENTGELFF. This chain links TRBV5-6 with TRBJ2-2; D gene unclear. Germline V CDR1 and CDR2: SGHDT, YYEEEE. CDR3 length: 12 residues.

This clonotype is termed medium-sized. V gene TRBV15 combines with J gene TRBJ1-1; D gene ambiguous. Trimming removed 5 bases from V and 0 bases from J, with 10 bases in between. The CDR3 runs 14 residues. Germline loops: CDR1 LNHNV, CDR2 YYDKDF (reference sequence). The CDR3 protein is CATSGAYMNTEAFF. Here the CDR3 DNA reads TGTGCCACCAGCGGAGCGTACATGAACACTGAAGCTTTCTTT. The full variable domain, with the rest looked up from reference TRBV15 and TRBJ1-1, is DAMVIQNPRYQVTQFGKPVTLSCSQTLNHNVMYWYQQKSSQAPKLLFHYYDKDFNNEADTPDNFQSRRPNTSFCFLDIRSPGLGDTAMYLCATSGAYMNTEAFFGQGTRLTVV.

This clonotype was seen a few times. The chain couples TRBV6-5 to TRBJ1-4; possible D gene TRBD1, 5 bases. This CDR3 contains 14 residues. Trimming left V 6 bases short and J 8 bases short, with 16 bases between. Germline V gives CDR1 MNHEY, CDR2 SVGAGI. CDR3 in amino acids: CASSAGRWTEKLFF. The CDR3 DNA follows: TGTGCCAGCAGCGCGGGACGGTGGACCGAAAAACTGTTTTTT.

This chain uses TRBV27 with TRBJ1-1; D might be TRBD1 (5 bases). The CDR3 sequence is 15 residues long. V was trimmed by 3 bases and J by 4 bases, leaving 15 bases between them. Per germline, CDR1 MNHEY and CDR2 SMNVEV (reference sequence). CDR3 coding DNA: TGTGCCAGCAGTTTTTTAGGCCAGGGATCCACTGAAGCTTTCTTT. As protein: CASSFLGQGSTEAFF.

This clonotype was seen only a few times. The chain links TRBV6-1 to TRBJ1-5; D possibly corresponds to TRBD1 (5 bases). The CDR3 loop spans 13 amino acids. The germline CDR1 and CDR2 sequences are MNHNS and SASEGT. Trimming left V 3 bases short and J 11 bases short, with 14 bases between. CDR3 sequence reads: CASSDAAGRTQHF. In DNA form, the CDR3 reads TGTGCCAGCAGTGACGCGGCAGGGAGGACCCAGCATTTT.

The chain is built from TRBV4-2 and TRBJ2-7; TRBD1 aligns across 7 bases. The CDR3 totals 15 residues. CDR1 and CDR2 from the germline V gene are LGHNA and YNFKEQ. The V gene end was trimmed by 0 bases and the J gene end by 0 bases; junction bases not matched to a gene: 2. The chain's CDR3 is CASSQEGQSSYEQYF. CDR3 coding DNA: TGTGCCAGCAGCCAAGAGGGACAGAGCTCCTACGAGCAGTACTTC.

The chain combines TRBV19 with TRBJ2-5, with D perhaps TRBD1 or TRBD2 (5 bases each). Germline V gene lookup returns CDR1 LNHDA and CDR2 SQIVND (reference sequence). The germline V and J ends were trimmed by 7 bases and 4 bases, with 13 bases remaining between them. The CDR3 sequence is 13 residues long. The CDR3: CASTGRERETQYF. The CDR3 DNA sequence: TGTGCCAGTACCGGCAGGGAGAGAGAGACCCAGTACTTC. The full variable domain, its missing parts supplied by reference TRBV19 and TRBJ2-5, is DGGITQSPKYLFRKEGQNVTLSCEQNLNHDAMYWYRQDPGQGLRLIYYSQIVNDFQKGDIAEGYSVSREKKESFPLTVTSAQKNPTAFYLCASTGRERETQYFGPGTRLLVL.

This chain's CDR3 is CASSGRGSNQPQHF. The CDR3 DNA reads TGTGCCAGCAGCGGCAGGGGGAGCAATCAGCCCCAGCATTTT. This chain links TRBV5-5 with TRBJ1-5, with 7 bases that match TRBD1. The CDR3 sequence is 14 residues long. Trimming at V came to 4 bases and at J to 1 base, leaving 2 bases not matched to a gene. Per the germline V gene, CDR1 is SGHKS and CDR2 is YYEKEE (reference sequence).

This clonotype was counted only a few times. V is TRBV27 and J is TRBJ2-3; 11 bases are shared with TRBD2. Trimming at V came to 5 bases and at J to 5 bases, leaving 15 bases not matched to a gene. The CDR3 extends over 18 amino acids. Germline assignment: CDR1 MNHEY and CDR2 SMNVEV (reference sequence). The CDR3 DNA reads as TGTGCCAGCAGTCCATCGGTTTGGGGTAGCGGGAGGGAAGATACGCAGTATTTT. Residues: CASSPSVWGSGREDTQYF.

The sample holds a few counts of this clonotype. CDR3 sequence reads: CASSSYGDGGGWAETQYF. The CDR3 DNA reads as TGTGCCAGTAGTAGCTATGGCGACGGTGGCGGGTGGGCGGAGACCCAGTACTTC. The V call is TRBV19, the J call TRBJ2-5, with a weak D call TRBD2 (5 bases). Germline V gives CDR1 LNHDA, CDR2 SQIVND (reference sequence). This CDR3 spans 18 amino acids. The V gene lost 4 bases and the J gene lost 5 bases, with 26 bases spanning the gap.

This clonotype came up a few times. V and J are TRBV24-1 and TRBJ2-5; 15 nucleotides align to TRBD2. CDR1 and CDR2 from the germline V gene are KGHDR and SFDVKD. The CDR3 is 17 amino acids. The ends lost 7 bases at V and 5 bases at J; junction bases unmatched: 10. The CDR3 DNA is TGTGCCACCAGCCCTAGGACTAGCGGGAGGGTCCAGGAGACCCAGTACTTC. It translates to CATSPRTSGRVQETQYF.

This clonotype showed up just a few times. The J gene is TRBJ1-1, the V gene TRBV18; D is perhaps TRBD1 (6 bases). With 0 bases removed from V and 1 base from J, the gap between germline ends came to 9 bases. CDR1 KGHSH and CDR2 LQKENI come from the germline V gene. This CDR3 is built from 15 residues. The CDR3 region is CASSPPDRRNTEAFF. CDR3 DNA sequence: TGTGCCAGCTCACCACCAGACAGGAGGAACACTGAAGCTTTCTTT.

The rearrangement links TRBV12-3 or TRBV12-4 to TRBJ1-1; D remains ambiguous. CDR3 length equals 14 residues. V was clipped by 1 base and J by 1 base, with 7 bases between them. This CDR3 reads CASSLEYPNTEAFF. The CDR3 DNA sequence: TGTGCCAGCAGTTTAGAGTACCCGAACACTGAAGCTTTCTTT.